Shown below are 26 T cell receptor beta chains from a single sample sequenced in a study of cytomegalovirus exposure and HLA in healthy donors. PCR used 60 Vbeta primers and 13 Jbeta primers. Clones were read by immunoSEQ multiplex PCR, and TCRdb kept only the in-frame ones, dropping some. The top ten hold less than 5% of the sample, which has about 65,000 clones, roughly 77% seen once. The sequenced material came from PBMCs. These receptors were obtained from a woman in her 30s in good health and CMV-seronegative.

This chain connects TRBV6-5 to TRBJ1-5; 7 positions match TRBD1. The CDR3 has 14 residues. The ends lost 5 bases at V and 7 bases at J; junction bases unmatched: 8. The germline CDR1 and CDR2 sequences are MNHEY and SVGAGI. The CDR3 bases are TGTGCCAGCAGTGGACAGGACGGTCGCCAGCCCCAGCATTTT. Its protein is CASSGQDGRQPQHF.

The chain uses TRBV6-4 and TRBJ1-5; D is unresolved. CDR1 and CDR2 (germline): MRHNA, SNTAGT. Trimming left V 3 bases short and J 6 bases short, with 9 bases between. The CDR3 runs to 13 residues. The CDR3 DNA sequence: TGTGCCAGCAGTGAGATTGGAGGTCAGCCCCAGCATTTT. This sequence encodes CASSEIGGQPQHF.

The chain joins TRBV10-3 to TRBJ1-1; 7 nucleotides align to TRBD1. This CDR3 has 14 residues. The junction had 5 bases not matched to a gene; V was cut back by 4 bases and J by 3 bases. Germline CDR1 ENHRY, CDR2 SYGVKD. This CDR3 reads CAISGGTGDTEAFF. In DNA, the CDR3 is TGTGCCATCAGTGGGGGTACAGGGGACACTGAAGCTTTCTTT.

Note on this clone: The junction differs from germline at one of its ends, possibly a read error. The chain carries TRBV7-7 and TRBJ2-7; 7 positions agree with TRBD2. CDR1 SSHAT and CDR2 FNYEAQ come from the germline V gene (reference sequence). The CDR3 covers 16 residues. DNA of the CDR3: TGTGCTAGCAGCGGAATGAGGCGGGAGTTAGTACACGAGCAGTACTTC. Protein sequence: CASSGMRRELVHEQYF.

In nucleotides, the CDR3 is TGTGCCAGCAGTGAAGGTCGAGCGGGAGTCGGTGAGCAGTTCTTC. Its protein is CASSEGRAGVGEQFF. The chain uses TRBV25-1 and TRBJ2-1; 8 bases match TRBD2. Germline CDR1 MGHDK, CDR2 SYGVNS. CDR3 size: 15 residues. V was clipped by 2 bases and J by 9 bases; unmatched bases: 9.

There are a few counts of this clone. The rearrangement uses TRBV6-5 and TRBJ1-1; 7 bases align to TRBD1. Germline-derived CDR1 and CDR2 are MNHEY and SVGAGI. V lost 5 bases to trimming and J lost 1 base; unmatched junction nucleotides: 7. CDR3 length equals 15 residues. The chain's CDR3 is CASSVTGQPNTEAFF. CDR3 in DNA: TGTGCCAGCAGTGTGACGGGACAGCCGAACACTGAAGCTTTCTTT.

The genes are TRBV18 and TRBJ2-6, with D perhaps TRBD1 (6 bases). Trimming took 6 bases from V and 2 from J, leaving 11 bases between them. Germline V gene lookup returns CDR1 KGHSH and CDR2 LQKENI. This CDR3 region has 15 residues. The CDR3: CASSSQGTGANVLTF. The CDR3 coding sequence is TGTGCCAGCTCGTCGCAGGGGACTGGGGCCAACGTCCTGACTTTC.

The chain carries TRBV4-1 and TRBJ1-4; TRBD1 is a possible D gene (5 bases). This CDR3 region has 15 residues. Trimming pared 0 bases from V and 8 bases from J, leaving 13 bases between. Germline V CDR1 and CDR2: MGHRA, YSYEKL. DNA for the CDR3: TGCGCCAGCAGCCAAGATTCGGTGGGGCGGGAAAAACTGTTTTTT. Its translation: CASSQDSVGREKLFF.

This rearrangement joins TRBV30 to TRBJ2-4; a possible D gene is TRBD2 (6 bases). Germline V CDR1 and CDR2: GTSNPN, SVGIG (reference sequence). This CDR3 contains 14 residues. The V and J ends lost 3 bases and 7 bases respectively, with 16 bases between them. In nucleotides, the CDR3 is TGTGCCTGGAGGCCTGGGGCGGGAAACAACATTCAGTACTTC. Translated, it gives CAWRPGAGNNIQYF. Together with reference TRBV30 and TRBJ2-4, the CDR3 gives the full variable domain: SQTIHQWPATLVQPVGSPLSLECTVEGTSNPNLYWYRQAAGRGLQLLFYSVGIGQISSEVPQNLSASRPQDRQFILSSKKLLLSDSGFYLCAWRPGAGNNIQYFGAGTRLSVL.

This clone appeared once. The chain recombines TRBV9 with TRBJ1-2, with 7 bases aligning to TRBD1. Trimming at V came to 5 bases and at J to 5 bases, leaving 3 bases not matched to a gene. The germline V gene has CDR1 SGDLS and CDR2 YYNGEE. CDR3 length: 12 amino acids. DNA of the CDR3: TGTGCCAGCAGGACAGGGTGGTATGGCTACACCTTC. Translated, it gives CASRTGWYGYTF.

The chain carries TRBV9 and TRBJ2-3, with D possibly being TRBD1 (5 bases). The CDR3 sequence is 15 residues long. The V end lost 4 bases, the J end lost 0 bases, and 12 bases lay between the germline ends. CDR1 and CDR2 from the germline V gene are SGDLS and YYNGEE. The CDR3 nucleotides are TGTGCCAGCAGCCCTACAGGAGACAGCACAGATACGCAGTATTTT. The encoded protein is CASSPTGDSTDTQYF.

With regard to this clone: The junction shows a germline mismatch at one end, possibly a read error. Other nucleotide sequences in the sample specify the same CDR3. The chain couples TRBV10-3 to TRBJ2-5; 10 bases align to TRBD1. Germline V gene sequence: CDR1 ENHRY, CDR2 SYGVKD. The CDR3 contains 14 residues. The CDR3 reads CAISEGTGEETQYF. The CDR3 DNA reads TGTGCCATCAGTGAAGGGACAGGGGAAGAGACTCAGTACTTC.

The V call is TRBV2, the J call TRBJ2-3; the D gene is possibly TRBD1 (5 bases). The germline V gene encodes CDR1 SNHLY and CDR2 FYNNEI. The V and J ends lost 6 bases and 3 bases respectively, with 16 bases between them. There are 15 residues in the CDR3. The CDR3 sequence is CASRLTTGSTDTQYF. CDR3 coding DNA: TGTGCCAGCAGATTAACAACAGGTTCAACAGATACGCAGTATTTT.

This chain connects TRBV4-1 to TRBJ1-5, with 7 bases aligning to TRBD1. CDR3 size: 15 residues. Germline trimming cut 2 bases from V and 4 bases from J; bases unmatched to any gene: 5. Per the germline V gene, CDR1 is MGHRA and CDR2 is YSYEKL. CDR3 loop: CASSQYDRENQPQHF. The CDR3 nucleotides read TGCGCCAGCAGCCAATACGACAGGGAAAATCAGCCCCAGCATTTT.

The CDR3 reads CASSFGTRNEKLFF. Written as DNA, the CDR3 is TGTGCCAGCTCATTCGGGACAAGGAATGAAAAACTGTTTTTT. J is TRBJ1-4 and V is TRBV18; D perhaps matches TRBD1 (6 bases). V was pared by 5 bases and J by 5 bases, with 12 bases between. Germline CDR1 is KGHSH and CDR2 is LQKENI. The CDR3 contains 14 residues.

The V call is TRBV7-8, the J call TRBJ2-7; TRBD1 is a possible D gene (6 bases). Trimming removed 5 bases at V and 8 bases at J, with 19 bases between. Germline-derived CDR1 and CDR2 are SGHVS and FQNEAQ. CDR3 size: 14 residues. CDR3 sequence reads: CASSPRDILHKQYF. CDR3 coding DNA: TGTGCCAGCAGCCCCCGGGACATCCTTCACAAGCAGTACTTC.

The genes are TRBV28 and TRBJ1-2; D unclear. This CDR3 contains 11 residues. V lost 1 base and J 10 bases, leaving 7 bases between the germline ends. Germline V gene lookup returns CDR1 MDHEN and CDR2 SYDVKM. For the CDR3, the DNA is TGTGCCAGCAGTTTATCACAGTCCTACACCTTC. It is translated as CASSLSQSYTF.

The chain carries TRBV6-5 and TRBJ1-1; a possible D gene is TRBD1 (6 bases). The CDR3 sequence is 15 residues long. CDR1 MNHEY and CDR2 SVGAGI come from the germline V gene. V shed 6 bases and J shed 0 bases, with 14 bases lying between them. CDR3 in amino acids: CASRVQGPMNTEAFF. CDR3 DNA sequence: TGTGCCAGCAGGGTACAGGGACCTATGAACACTGAAGCTTTCTTT.

The V and J genes are TRBV6-5 and TRBJ2-7; a weak D match, TRBD1 (5 bases). The V and J ends lost 6 bases and 3 bases respectively, with 15 bases between them. The germline CDR1 and CDR2 sequences are MNHEY and SVGAGI. This CDR3 region has 14 residues. The CDR3, as DNA: TGTGCCAGCAGGCTCAGACAGACAAACTACGAGCAGTACTTC. This sequence encodes CASRLRQTNYEQYF.

J is TRBJ1-2 and V is TRBV25-1; 7 bases match TRBD1. The germline V gene encodes CDR1 MGHDK and CDR2 SYGVNS. The CDR3 extends over 13 amino acids. The V gene end was trimmed by 6 bases and the J gene end by 2 bases; junction bases not matched to a gene: 3. As DNA, the CDR3 is TGTGCCAGCAGCCAGGGACAGAACTATGGCTACACCTTC. This codes for CASSQGQNYGYTF.

This clone was detected a few times. The genes are TRBV5-1 and TRBJ2-7; 7 bases match TRBD1. Trimming took 3 bases from V and 0 from J; bases not matched to a gene: 3. This CDR3 is 14 amino acids long. The germline V gene encodes CDR1 SGHRS and CDR2 YFSETQ. The CDR3 region has the DNA TGCGCCAGCAGCTCCGGGACAGCCTCCTACGAGCAGTACTTC. This encodes CASSSGTASYEQYF.

J is TRBJ1-1 and V is TRBV9, with 9 bases fitting TRBD1. Looked up from germline, CDR1 is SGDLS and CDR2 is YYNGEE. V gave up 4 bases and J gave up 1 base; unmatched junction bases: 5. CDR3 length: 15 amino acids. The CDR3 DNA reads as TGTGCCAGCAGCTCCCGGGGACAGGGGAACACTGAAGCTTTCTTT. It specifies CASSSRGQGNTEAFF.

The chain joins TRBV7-3 to TRBJ1-1; a weak D match, TRBD1 (5 bases). Germline V lookup: CDR1 SGHTA, CDR2 FQGTGA. Trimming pared 5 bases from V and 1 base from J, leaving 8 bases between. The CDR3 consists of 13 residues. Here the CDR3 reads CASSLQGNTEAFF. CDR3 DNA sequence: TGTGCCAGCAGCCTGCAGGGGAACACTGAAGCTTTCTTT.

This clone appeared a single time. V and J are TRBV25-1 and TRBJ1-5; D perhaps matches TRBD1 (5 bases). The length of the CDR3 is 18 residues. The germline CDR1 and CDR2 sequences are MGHDK and SYGVNS. Trimming stripped 0 bases from V and 6 bases from J, with 21 bases between. The CDR3 coding sequence is TGTGCCAGCAGTGAATATCTGGGGGGGTCATCGGTGGTTCAGCCCCAGCATTTT. Amino acids: CASSEYLGGSSVVQPQHF.

The V call is TRBV19, the J call TRBJ1-1; 10 nucleotides match TRBD1. This CDR3 spans 14 amino acids. Looked up from germline, CDR1 is LNHDA and CDR2 is SQIVND (reference sequence). Trimming at V came to 6 bases and at J to 9 bases, leaving 10 bases not matched to a gene. The CDR3 coding sequence is TGTGCCAGTAGCATTGACAGGGGGCTGCTGAAAGCTTTCTTT. It encodes CASSIDRGLLKAFF.

This clone was detected only once. CDR3 nucleotide sequence: TGCAGCATTGGACAGGGACCCATGAACACTGAAGCTTTCTTT. It codes for CSIGQGPMNTEAFF. The chain carries TRBV29-1 and TRBJ1-1; 8 bases are shared with TRBD1. CDR1 is SQVTM, CDR2 ANQGSEA, per germline. Germline trimming cut 8 bases from V and 0 bases from J; bases unmatched to any gene: 8. CDR3 length: 14 residues.